The 30 T cell receptor beta chains reported below all come from one sample, sequenced in a study of T cell responses to AZD1222 COVID-19 vaccine. Profiled with immunoSEQ multiplex PCR; TCRdb holds only in-frame clones, not every one. The sample includes roughly 100,000 clones, roughly nine tenths of them seen just once. The sample was peripheral blood, taken on day 0 of AZD1222 vaccination. All receptors come from an adult in good health.

This clone appeared a single time. The V gene is TRBV19, the J gene TRBJ1-1, with 11 nucleotides matching TRBD1. CDR1 and CDR2 (germline): LNHDA, SQIVND (reference sequence). Losses at the gene ends were 6 bases for V and 3 bases for J; bases not matched to a gene: 12. CDR3 size: 17 residues. The CDR3 loop reads CASRRLWTGGRDTEAFF. As DNA, the CDR3 is TGTGCCAGTAGGAGGTTATGGACAGGGGGCAGGGACACTGAAGCTTTCTTT.

The chain recombines TRBV19 with TRBJ2-1; the match to TRBD1 covers 8 bases. This CDR3 has 13 residues. V trimming: 7 bases; J trimming: 3 bases; junction bases outside the gene matches: 2. Germline V gives CDR1 LNHDA, CDR2 SQIVND (reference sequence). Written as DNA, the CDR3 is TGTGCCAGTAAAGACAGGGGCTACAATGAGCAGTTCTTC. It is translated as CASKDRGYNEQFF. Variable domain in full (rest from reference TRBV19 and TRBJ2-1): DGGITQSPKYLFRKEGQNVTLSCEQNLNHDAMYWYRQDPGQGLRLIYYSQIVNDFQKGDIAEGYSVSREKKESFPLTVTSAQKNPTAFYLCASKDRGYNEQFFGPGTRLTVL.

This chain joins TRBV7-9 and TRBJ2-7; 12 bases match TRBD2. Germline V gene sequence: CDR1 SEHNR, CDR2 FQNEAQ (reference sequence). The length of the CDR3 is 14 residues. V lost 5 bases, J lost 7 bases, and 6 bases stayed unmatched. CDR3 residues: CASSLGLAGPEQYF. CDR3 bases: TGTGCCAGCAGCCTAGGACTAGCGGGGCCGGAGCAGTACTTC.

The chain couples TRBV19 to TRBJ1-5, with D hard to call. The V end lost 7 bases, the J end lost 3 bases, and 13 bases lay between the germline ends. This CDR3 has 14 residues. Per the germline V gene, CDR1 is LNHDA and CDR2 is SQIVND (reference sequence). CDR3 nucleotides: TGTGCCAGTAACTGGGGAGAGGTCAATCAGCCCCAGCATTTT. It codes for CASNWGEVNQPQHF.

This clone was detected only once. The chain combines TRBV5-1 with TRBJ2-1; tentatively, D is TRBD2 (6 bases). This CDR3 spans 15 amino acids. The V end was cut by 1 base, the J end by 3 bases, with 11 bases between. Germline assignment: CDR1 SGHRS and CDR2 YFSETQ. CDR3 loop: CASSLHSGLYNEQFF. CDR3 DNA sequence: TGCGCCAGCAGCTTGCACAGCGGGCTCTACAATGAGCAGTTCTTC.

The chain carries TRBV5-5 and TRBJ2-3; D remains unclear. CDR1 and CDR2 from the germline V gene are SGHKS and YYEKEE (reference sequence). Trimming removed 4 bases from V and 0 bases from J, with 6 bases in between. The CDR3 spans 13 residues. CDR3 amino acids: CASSVISTDTQYF. The CDR3 DNA follows: TGTGCCAGCAGCGTGATTAGCACAGATACGCAGTATTTT.

The rearrangement uses TRBV29-1 and TRBJ2-7, with 9 bases identical to TRBD1. V was pared by 4 bases and J by 2 bases, with 6 bases of the junction left unmatched. Germline loops: CDR1 SQVTM, CDR2 ANQGSEA. The CDR3 sequence is 14 residues long. CDR3 protein: CSVVPRTGAYEQYF. The CDR3, as DNA: TGCAGCGTTGTACCTCGGACAGGGGCCTACGAGCAGTACTTC.

The chain is built from TRBV10-3 and TRBJ2-1; D not resolved. The CDR3 is 15 residues long. V shed 5 bases and J shed 0 bases, with 11 bases lying between them. The germline V gene encodes CDR1 ENHRY and CDR2 SYGVKD. The CDR3 loop is CAISSGPSSYNEQFF. The CDR3 DNA reads as TGTGCCATCAGTTCCGGGCCGAGCTCCTACAATGAGCAGTTCTTC.

The DNA for the CDR3 is TGTGCCATCAGTGAGTCTTACGGGACTAGGGAGAACGAGCAGTACTTC. Protein sequence: CAISESYGTRENEQYF. V is TRBV10-3 and J is TRBJ2-7, with 8 bases identical to TRBD2. CDR3 length equals 16 residues. J was trimmed by 5 bases and V by 0 bases; bases with no gene match: 9. Germline CDR1 and CDR2: ENHRY and SYGVKD.

The V gene is TRBV3-1 (or the pseudogene TRBV3-2), the J gene TRBJ1-1; D not certain. The CDR3 consists of 13 residues. Trimming removed 1 base at V and 4 bases at J, with 7 bases between. The germline gives CDR1 LGHDT, CDR2 YNNKEL (reference sequence). The CDR3 is CASSQARATEAFF. The CDR3 coding sequence is TGTGCCAGCAGCCAAGCCCGGGCCACTGAAGCTTTCTTT.

The chain recombines TRBV18 with TRBJ2-7; no clear D gene. From germline, CDR1 is KGHSH and CDR2 LQKENI. This CDR3 is 15 amino acids long. The V and J ends lost 3 bases and 3 bases respectively, with 15 bases between them. CDR3 sequence reads: CASSPRPEPHYEQYF. The DNA of the CDR3 is TGTGCCAGCTCACCCCGACCGGAGCCGCACTACGAGCAGTACTTC.

This clone was observed a handful of times. The V call is TRBV5-1, the J call TRBJ1-6; 7 bases map to TRBD1. Losses at the gene ends were 2 bases for V and 7 bases for J; bases not matched to a gene: 6. The CDR3 consists of 15 residues. Per germline, CDR1 SGHRS and CDR2 YFSETQ. Here the CDR3 reads CASSFEGARNSPLHF. CDR3 nucleotides: TGCGCCAGCAGCTTCGAGGGGGCGCGGAATTCACCCCTCCACTTT.

The rearrangement links TRBV20-1 to TRBJ1-2; D possibly corresponds to TRBD1 (5 bases). Germline V CDR1 and CDR2: DFQATT, SNEGSKA (reference sequence). V shed 5 bases and J shed 7 bases, with 11 bases lying between them. The CDR3 extends over 11 amino acids. CDR3 nucleotides: TGCAGTGCTGGGGGGACTTTTGGCTACACCTTC. It yields the protein CSAGGTFGYTF.

The chain joins TRBV4-2 to TRBJ2-1; D may be TRBD1 (6 bases). The CDR3 consists of 15 residues. Germline V gene data show CDR1 as LGHNA and CDR2 as YNFKEQ. V lost 0 bases and J 6 bases, leaving 12 bases between the germline ends. The CDR3 bases are TGTGCCAGCAGCCAAGATCCGCCCAGGGGCAATGAGCAGTTCTTC. Translating it yields CASSQDPPRGNEQFF.

Here the CDR3 reads CASSTLPMSGTHTDTQYF. DNA of the CDR3: TGTGCCAGTAGTACCCTACCGATGTCCGGGACCCACACAGATACGCAGTATTTT. This chain connects TRBV19 to TRBJ2-3; D is possibly TRBD1 or TRBD2 (5 bases each). The CDR3 contains 18 residues. Germline V CDR1 and CDR2: LNHDA, SQIVND (reference sequence). Trimming stripped 4 bases from V and 2 bases from J, with 22 bases between.

The rearrangement joins TRBV7-2 to TRBJ1-5; 10 bases line up with TRBD1. V trimming: 5 bases; J trimming: 7 bases; junction bases outside the gene matches: 11. The CDR3 sequence is 16 residues long. Germline values: CDR1 SGHTA, CDR2 FQGNSA. The CDR3 sequence is CASSPTGTGARQPQHF. The CDR3 region has the DNA TGTGCCAGCAGCCCCACGGGGACAGGGGCTCGACAGCCCCAGCATTTT.

In its sample, this clone was seen once. This sequence joins TRBV19 and TRBJ1-5, with TRBD1 matching 8 bases. This CDR3 is built from 14 residues. After removal of 6 bases from V and 5 bases from J, the junction contained 6 bases not matched to a gene. Germline CDR1 LNHDA, CDR2 SQIVND (reference sequence). The CDR3 spells CASSTGGVHQPQHF. CDR3 DNA: TGTGCCAGTAGCACAGGGGGGGTTCATCAGCCCCAGCATTTT.

The chain employs TRBV6-2 or TRBV6-3 and TRBJ1-1; the D is unclear. Germline CDR1 is MNHEY and CDR2 is SVGEGT. There are 11 residues in the CDR3. The V end was cut by 4 bases, the J end by 4 bases, with 4 bases between. The CDR3 region is CASSSATEAFF. CDR3 sequence (DNA): TGTGCCAGCAGTTCGGCCACTGAAGCTTTCTTT.

The chain carries TRBV5-1 and TRBJ2-3; the D gene could be TRBD1 or TRBD2 (5 bases each). V lost 5 bases to trimming and J lost 1 base, with 11 bases between them. The CDR3 is 14 residues long. Germline loops: CDR1 SGHRS, CDR2 YFSETQ. This CDR3 is CASRGAGRTDTQYF. CDR3 nucleotide sequence: TGCGCCAGCAGAGGGGCGGGCCGCACAGATACGCAGTATTTT.

This clone was found once. The genes are TRBV24-1 and TRBJ2-1, with D uncertain. Germline CDR1 is KGHDR and CDR2 is SFDVKD. CDR3 length equals 12 residues. Trimming took 7 bases from V and 6 from J, leaving 9 bases between them. The DNA of the CDR3 is TGTGCCACCAGCGACCTCTCCAATGAGCAGTTCTTC. Its protein product is CATSDLSNEQFF.

In this sample, this clone turned up once. V and J are TRBV6-6 and TRBJ1-1; D is unresolved. CDR1 and CDR2 from the germline V gene are MNHNY and SVGAGI (reference sequence). CDR3 length: 11 residues. V gave up 2 bases and J gave up 6 bases, with 4 bases separating them. The CDR3: CASSYRAEAFF. Here the CDR3 DNA reads TGTGCCAGCAGTTACAGGGCTGAAGCTTTCTTT.

The V gene is TRBV7-9, the J gene TRBJ1-1; the match to TRBD1 covers 7 bases. CDR1 is SEHNR and CDR2 is FQNEAQ in the germline V gene (reference sequence). J was trimmed by 2 bases and V by 1 base; bases with no gene match: 1. The CDR3 has 14 amino acids. The DNA of the CDR3 is TGTGCCAGCAGCTTAGTAGGGGGCAACACTGAAGCTTTCTTT. Its protein is CASSLVGGNTEAFF.

The V gene is TRBV6-5, the J gene TRBJ2-7; 7 nucleotides line up with TRBD2. Trimming at V came to 8 bases and at J to 7 bases, leaving 14 bases not matched to a gene. The CDR3 contains 14 residues. CDR1 and CDR2 (germline): MNHEY, SVGAGI. The CDR3 sequence is CASLSSGTRWEQYF. The CDR3 DNA is TGTGCCAGCCTCAGCAGCGGGACCCGATGGGAGCAGTACTTC.

V is TRBV5-1 and J is TRBJ2-7; D unresolved. The V gene lost 1 base and the J gene lost 0 bases, with 5 bases spanning the gap. The CDR3 loop spans 13 amino acids. Germline V gives CDR1 SGHRS, CDR2 YFSETQ. CDR3 nucleotide sequence: TGCGCCAGCAGCTTGCTGTACTCCTACGAGCAGTACTTC. Translation: CASSLLYSYEQYF.

This clone appeared a single time. The J gene is TRBJ2-7, the V gene TRBV11-1; TRBD2 matches at 8 bases. This CDR3 has 14 residues. V dropped 2 bases and J dropped 7; count of bases not matched to a gene: 7. The V gene's germline CDR1 is SGHAT and CDR2 FQDESV (reference sequence). The CDR3, as DNA: TGTGCCAGCAGCTTACTGAGCGGGGGTTGGGAGCAGTACTTC. Amino acid sequence: CASSLLSGGWEQYF.

The CDR3 reads CASRRGDRGGKEQFF. The CDR3, as DNA: TGTGCCAGCAGGCGGGGGGACAGGGGTGGGAAGGAGCAGTTCTTC. The chain recombines TRBV28 with TRBJ2-1; TRBD1 agrees at 10 bases. From germline, CDR1 is MDHEN and CDR2 SYDVKM. This CDR3 has 15 residues. Trimming removed 6 bases from V and 10 bases from J; junction bases left unmatched: 12.

The chain couples TRBV4-1 to TRBJ1-3; 7 nucleotides align to TRBD1. CDR1 is MGHRA and CDR2 is YSYEKL in the germline V gene. The V segment lost 4 bases and the J segment 1 base; nucleotides outside the gene matches: 7. The CDR3 spans 16 residues. The CDR3 DNA is TGCGCCAGCAGCCCCGGACAGGCAAGGTCTGGAAACACCATATATTTT. Translation: CASSPGQARSGNTIYF.

The chain has TRBV5-1 and TRBJ1-4; maybe TRBD1 (5 bases). This CDR3 contains 13 residues. The V and J ends lost 0 bases and 8 bases respectively, with 8 bases between them. The V gene's germline CDR1 is SGHRS and CDR2 YFSETQ. The CDR3 nucleotides are TGCGCCAGCAGCTTGGGAGAGGGGGAAAAACTGTTTTTT. Its protein is CASSLGEGEKLFF.

The rearrangement joins TRBV7-9 to TRBJ1-1, with D possibly matching TRBD1 (6 bases). V lost 0 bases and J 9 bases, leaving 14 bases between the germline ends. CDR3 size: 14 residues. Germline loops: CDR1 SEHNR, CDR2 FQNEAQ (reference sequence). CDR3 region: CASSLAFRDIKAFF. Written as DNA, the CDR3 is TGTGCCAGCAGCTTAGCATTTAGGGACATCAAAGCTTTCTTT.

This clone was counted a few times. The genes are TRBV6-4 and TRBJ2-3; perhaps TRBD2 as D (5 bases). Trimming pared 2 bases from V and 4 bases from J, leaving 13 bases between. Germline V lookup: CDR1 MRHNA, CDR2 SNTAGT. This CDR3 contains 15 residues. This chain's CDR3 is CASSDQPGNADTQYF. The CDR3 DNA is TGTGCCAGCAGTGACCAGCCGGGAAATGCAGATACGCAGTATTTT.